What follows are 4 T cell receptor beta chains derived from one specimen sequenced in a study of sequential checkpoint blockade in melanoma. The table came from immunoSEQ multiplex PCR; TCRdb's copy has only in-frame clones and leaves some out. The sample lists roughly 30,000 clones, about 83% occurring once. Treatment described: randomized to nivolumab then ipilimumab (arm A) or the reverse (arm B). Specimen: CD8+ T cells sorted from blood (inferred from file names), collected from a patient given nivolumab and ipilimumab in sequence. The source of these receptors is a human donor with melanoma.

The genes are TRBV2 and TRBJ2-4, with D perhaps matching TRBD1 (6 bases). The CDR3 runs 11 residues. CDR1 and CDR2 from the germline V gene are SNHLY and FYNNEI. V lost 6 bases and J lost 8, with 8 bases in between. The CDR3 spells CASRTGYIQYF. Written as DNA, the CDR3 is TGTGCCAGCAGAACAGGGTACATTCAGTACTTC.

The J gene is TRBJ2-2, the V gene TRBV10-3; 9 nucleotides line up with TRBD2. The CDR3 length is 15 residues. After removal of 4 bases from V and 2 bases from J, the junction contained 2 bases not matched to a gene. The germline V gene encodes CDR1 ENHRY and CDR2 SYGVKD. The CDR3 protein is CAISGLAENTGELFF. For the CDR3, the DNA is TGTGCCATCAGTGGACTAGCGGAAAACACCGGGGAGCTGTTTTTT.

The rearrangement links TRBV9 to TRBJ1-2, with D possibly TRBD1 on 5 matching bases. This CDR3 comprises 14 residues. Between the trimmed V and J ends, which lost 0 bases and 6 bases, there was a span of 12 bases. Germline-derived CDR1 and CDR2 are SGDLS and YYNGEE. DNA for the CDR3: TGTGCCAGCAGCGTAGGCGACAGTCCGCATGGCTACACCTTC. Translation gives CASSVGDSPHGYTF.

This sequence joins TRBV6-6 and TRBJ1-1, with D hard to call. The CDR3 sequence is 15 residues long. The V gene lost 3 bases and the J gene lost 0 bases, with 11 bases spanning the gap. Germline V gene sequence: CDR1 MNHNY, CDR2 SVGAGI (reference sequence). Here the CDR3 DNA reads TGTGCCAGCAGTTATATGGGAGGTATGAACACTGAAGCTTTCTTT. Its translation is CASSYMGGMNTEAFF.